The source of this TCR beta chain is a study of T cell responses to AZD1222 COVID-19 vaccine. Broader study findings: White British ancestry dominated among donors, who included more females, and clonal diversity was possibly underestimated.

Looked up from germline, CDR1 is MNHEY and CDR2 is SVGEGT. V shed 6 bases, J shed 5 bases, and the junction held 9 bases outside the gene matches. The CDR3 covers 15 residues. Of note for this clone: Its target is not known.

Measured with immunoSEQ multiplex PCR; TCRdb has only the in-frame clones, and not every one. Here the sample spans 97,000 or so clones, almost 85% being singletons. This receptor was identified in an adult in good health. The starting material was peripheral blood, obtained on day 0 of AZD1222 vaccination. The chain joins TRBV6-2 or TRBV6-3 to TRBJ2-5; TRBD2 aligns across 10 bases. This CDR3 is CASSLLTSGHETQYF. The CDR3 coding sequence is TGTGCCAGCAGCCTCTTGACTAGCGGGCATGAGACCCAGTACTTC.